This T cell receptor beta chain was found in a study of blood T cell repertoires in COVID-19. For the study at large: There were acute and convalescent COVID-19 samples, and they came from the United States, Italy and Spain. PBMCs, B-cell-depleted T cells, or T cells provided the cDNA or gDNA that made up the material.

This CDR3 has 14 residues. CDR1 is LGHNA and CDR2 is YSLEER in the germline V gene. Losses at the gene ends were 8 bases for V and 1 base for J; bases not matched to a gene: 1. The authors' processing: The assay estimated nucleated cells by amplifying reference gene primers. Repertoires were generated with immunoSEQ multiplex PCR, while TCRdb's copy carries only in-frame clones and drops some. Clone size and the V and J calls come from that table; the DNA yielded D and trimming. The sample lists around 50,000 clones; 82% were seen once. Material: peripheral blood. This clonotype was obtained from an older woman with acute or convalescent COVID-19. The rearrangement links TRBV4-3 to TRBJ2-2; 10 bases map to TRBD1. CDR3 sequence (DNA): TGCGCCAGCGGACAGGGGGTGAACACCGGGGAGCTGTTTTTT. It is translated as CASGQGVNTGELFF.